The rows below give T cell receptor beta chains drawn from one sample of a study of blood T cell repertoires in COVID-19. Method: immunoSEQ multiplex PCR; TCRdb's copy keeps in-frame clones and lacks some. The sample has 100,000 to 150,000 clones; over 55% are singletons. Sequences were obtained from peripheral blood. The receptors derive from a woman in her 70s with acute or convalescent COVID-19. CDR3s leave out the opening cysteine and the closing phenylalanine or tryptophan. Size values are once, few and many counts, or a class for expanded clones, and some rows have none.

J gene: TRBJ2-3; clone size: -; CDR3 length: 15; V gene: TRBV5-8; CDR3 protein: ASSLLIGQGVGNTQY
J gene: TRBJ2-1; clone size: -; CDR3 length: 12; V gene: TRBV19; CDR3 protein: ASSRLAGGNEQF
J gene: TRBJ1-6; clone size: -; CDR3 length: 15; V gene: TRBV19; CDR3 protein: ASSARAGYRGQSPLH
J gene: TRBJ1-2; clone size: -; CDR3 length: 10; V gene: TRBV29-1; CDR3 protein: SVRQGDYGYT
J gene: TRBJ2-7; clone size: -; CDR3 length: 12; V gene: TRBV7-6; CDR3 protein: ASSRTRSSYEQY
J gene: TRBJ1-6; clone size: -; CDR3 length: 15; V gene: TRBV7-2; CDR3 protein: ASSLATGAYGNSPLH
J gene: TRBJ2-3; clone size: -; CDR3 length: 10; V gene: TRBV7-6; CDR3 protein: ASSKTGDTQY
J gene: TRBJ1-2; clone size: -; CDR3 length: 11; V gene: TRBV3-1/TRBV3-2; CDR3 protein: ASSRERQGGYT
J gene: TRBJ2-7; clone size: -; CDR3 length: 10; V gene: TRBV6-5; CDR3 protein: ASTFQGYEQY
J gene: TRBJ1-1; clone size: -; CDR3 length: 13; V gene: TRBV27; CDR3 protein: ASSPQVTMNTEAF
J gene: TRBJ1-2; clone size: -; CDR3 length: 11; V gene: TRBV12-3/TRBV12-4; CDR3 protein: ASSPQANYGYT
J gene: TRBJ1-1; clone size: -; CDR3 length: 12; V gene: TRBV3-1/TRBV3-2; CDR3 protein: ASSQGTVNTEAF
J gene: TRBJ1-4; clone size: -; CDR3 length: 11; V gene: TRBV7-9; CDR3 protein: ASSLDYNEKLF
J gene: TRBJ2-1; clone size: -; CDR3 length: 13; V gene: TRBV5-1; CDR3 protein: ASRKPGLGNNEQF
J gene: TRBJ2-7; clone size: -; CDR3 length: 13; V gene: TRBV18; CDR3 protein: ASSPDVVLVAEQY
J gene: TRBJ2-1; clone size: -; CDR3 length: 14; V gene: TRBV6-2/TRBV6-3; CDR3 protein: ASSPAGKGSYNEQF
J gene: TRBJ2-7; clone size: few; CDR3 length: 12; V gene: TRBV29-1; CDR3 protein: SVLLPGHYYEQY
J gene: TRBJ1-2; clone size: few; CDR3 length: 13; V gene: TRBV5-1; CDR3 protein: ASSDPDRGGKDYT
J gene: TRBJ2-7; clone size: -; CDR3 length: 10; V gene: TRBV29-1; CDR3 protein: SARQDPYEQY
J gene: TRBJ2-5; clone size: -; CDR3 length: 12; V gene: TRBV3-1/TRBV3-2; CDR3 protein: ASSRQGAAETQY
J gene: TRBJ1-5; clone size: once; CDR3 length: 12; V gene: TRBV5-1; CDR3 protein: ASSYSGVGQPQH
J gene: TRBJ1-3; clone size: -; CDR3 length: 15; V gene: TRBV6-2/TRBV6-3; CDR3 protein: ASSLPRSGRSGNTIY
J gene: TRBJ2-5; clone size: -; CDR3 length: 12; V gene: TRBV6-2/TRBV6-3; CDR3 protein: ASSRTEFQETQY
J gene: TRBJ2-2; clone size: many; CDR3 length: 10; V gene: TRBV7-8; CDR3 protein: ASVISAGELF
J gene: TRBJ2-6; clone size: -; CDR3 length: 13; V gene: TRBV19; CDR3 protein: ASGQFLAGANVLT
J gene: TRBJ1-2; clone size: -; CDR3 length: 13; V gene: TRBV3-1/TRBV3-2; CDR3 protein: ASSRRTDFHYGYT
J gene: TRBJ2-7; clone size: -; CDR3 length: 12; V gene: TRBV6-1; CDR3 protein: ASSEGAVSYEQY
J gene: TRBJ2-3; clone size: few; CDR3 length: 12; V gene: TRBV5-6; CDR3 protein: ASSLGQSTDTQY
J gene: TRBJ2-7; clone size: -; CDR3 length: 15; V gene: TRBV6-1; CDR3 protein: ASSEALSLAGVREQY
J gene: TRBJ1-1; clone size: -; CDR3 length: 12; V gene: TRBV6-5; CDR3 protein: ASSPYREHTEAF
J gene: TRBJ1-2; clone size: -; CDR3 length: 12; V gene: TRBV10-3; CDR3 protein: AIRQGASNYGYT
J gene: TRBJ2-7; clone size: few; CDR3 length: 11; V gene: TRBV15; CDR3 protein: ATSRAFRYEQY
J gene: TRBJ1-1; clone size: -; CDR3 length: 14; V gene: TRBV7-9; CDR3 protein: ASSSATTAVLTEAF
J gene: TRBJ2-7; clone size: -; CDR3 length: 11; V gene: TRBV7-9; CDR3 protein: ASSGGVLYEQY
J gene: TRBJ2-7; clone size: once; CDR3 length: 13; V gene: TRBV4-3; CDR3 protein: ASSQESGGSYEQY
J gene: TRBJ2-1; clone size: -; CDR3 length: 14; V gene: TRBV7-6; CDR3 protein: ASSLGGTSGYNEQF
J gene: TRBJ2-3; clone size: -; CDR3 length: 16; V gene: TRBV27; CDR3 protein: ASRGLAGFWASTDTQY
J gene: TRBJ2-3; clone size: -; CDR3 length: 11; V gene: TRBV13; CDR3 protein: ASSLLSTDTQY
J gene: TRBJ1-3; clone size: -; CDR3 length: 13; V gene: TRBV2; CDR3 protein: ASSEPAGAGNTIY
J gene: TRBJ2-5; clone size: few; CDR3 length: 15; V gene: TRBV6-1; CDR3 protein: ASSEGGLAGVGKTQY
J gene: TRBJ1-4; clone size: few; CDR3 length: 14; V gene: TRBV5-1; CDR3 protein: ASSLARGQGHEKLF
J gene: TRBJ1-3; clone size: -; CDR3 length: 14; V gene: TRBV10-3; CDR3 protein: AMGSPGQVNGNTIY
J gene: TRBJ1-1; clone size: -; CDR3 length: 12; V gene: TRBV20-1; CDR3 protein: SAIDRGRGTEAF
J gene: TRBJ2-6; clone size: -; CDR3 length: 16; V gene: TRBV10-1; CDR3 protein: ASSPRRADPSGANVLT
J gene: TRBJ2-6; clone size: -; CDR3 length: 11; V gene: TRBV6-5; CDR3 protein: ASSLSGANVLT
J gene: TRBJ1-5; clone size: once; CDR3 length: 11; V gene: TRBV29-1; CDR3 protein: SVEGQGGQPQH